This record concerns one T cell receptor beta chain sequence. This sample stems from a study of CD8 T cells in Susac syndrome. RNA in amounts of roughly 0.5 to 1 ug was reverse transcribed with random hexamers. Amplification of the TCR beta CDR3 was carried out by immunoSEQ multiplex PCR, which spanned a total of 54 Vbeta and 13 Jbeta segments. TCRdb re-derived calls from the immunoSEQ multiplex PCR reads in MiXCR, one entry per CDR3 protein. The sample records fewer than 200,000 distinct CDR3 sequences, approximately 93% being singletons. The CDR3 consists of 14 residues. Germline V gene sequence: CDR1 MDHEN, CDR2 SYDVKM. Trimming removed 6 bases at V and 0 bases at J, with 11 bases between. Sequencing of TCR beta drew on CD8+ and CD4+ T cells from blood. Healthy donors served as age- and sex-matched controls. Negative magnetic isolation gave CD8+ and CD4+ cells; FACS enriched CD8+ TEMRA.

The chain joins TRBV28 to TRBJ1-2, with D perhaps TRBD1 (5 bases). The sequenced material came from CD4+ T cells from PBMCs. The receptor was isolated from a human donor in good health. Written as DNA, the CDR3 is TGTGCCAGCAGGGACACAGGATCTAACTATGGCTACACCTTC. It specifies CASRDTGSNYGYTF.